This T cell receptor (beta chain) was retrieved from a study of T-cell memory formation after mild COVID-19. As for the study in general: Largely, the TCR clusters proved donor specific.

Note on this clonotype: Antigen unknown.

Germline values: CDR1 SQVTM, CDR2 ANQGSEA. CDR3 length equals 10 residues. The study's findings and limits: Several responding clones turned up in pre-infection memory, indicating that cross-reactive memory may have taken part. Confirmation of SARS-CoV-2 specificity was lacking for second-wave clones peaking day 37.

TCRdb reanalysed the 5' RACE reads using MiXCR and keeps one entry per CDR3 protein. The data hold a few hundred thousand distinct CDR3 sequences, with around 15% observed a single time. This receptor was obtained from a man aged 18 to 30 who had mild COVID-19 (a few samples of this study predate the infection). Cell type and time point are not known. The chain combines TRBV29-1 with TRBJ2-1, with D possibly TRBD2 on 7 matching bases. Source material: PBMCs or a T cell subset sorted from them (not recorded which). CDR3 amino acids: CGGGDGGQFF. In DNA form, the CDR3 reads TGCGGAGGGGGGGATGGTGGGCAGTTCTTC.